A single sample gave rise to the 20 T cell receptor beta chains below, sequenced in a study of blood T cell repertoires in COVID-19. Sequenced by immunoSEQ multiplex PCR; TCRdb stores in-frame clones only, minus some. Here the sample spans approximately 200,000 clones, about four fifths being singletons. What was sequenced was peripheral blood. The receptors shown here come from a woman older than 75 with COVID-19, enrolled during active disease.

The table lists this clone with a count of one. CDR3 nucleotide sequence: TGTGCCAGCAGGGAGGGGCTTGGGGACACAGATACGCAGTATTTT. Protein sequence: CASREGLGDTDTQYF. The rearrangement links TRBV6-5 to TRBJ2-3; D is perhaps TRBD2 (6 bases). The V end was cut by 6 bases, the J end by 2 bases, with 15 bases between. Germline CDR1 reads MNHEY; CDR2 reads SVGAGI. The CDR3 length is 15 residues.

The V gene is TRBV4-1, the J gene TRBJ1-3; D remains unclear. The CDR3 covers 17 residues. CDR1 is MGHRA and CDR2 is YSYEKL in the germline V gene. V was cut by 0 bases and J by 1 base, with 13 bases left in between. DNA for the CDR3: TGCGCCAGCAGCCAAGAATTCGTGGCTTCTTCTGGAAACACCATATATTTT. The encoded protein is CASSQEFVASSGNTIYF.

This clone was observed once. The gene calls are TRBV5-1 and TRBJ1-2, with 8 bases identical to TRBD1. The CDR3 runs to 14 residues. The V gene's germline CDR1 is SGHRS and CDR2 YFSETQ. V lost 2 bases to trimming and J lost 7 bases; unmatched junction nucleotides: 7. DNA of the CDR3: TGCGCCAGCAGCTTACAGACAGGGGAGCGTGGCTACACCTTC. It translates to CASSLQTGERGYTF.

V usage is TRBV19 and J usage is TRBJ2-2; TRBD1 is a possible D gene (6 bases). V gave up 6 bases and J gave up 1 base, with 12 bases separating them. CDR1 is LNHDA, CDR2 SQIVND, per germline (reference sequence). The CDR3 spans 15 residues. The CDR3 region is CASRVPGQNTGELFF. As DNA, the CDR3 is TGTGCCAGTAGGGTACCGGGACAGAACACCGGGGAGCTGTTTTTT.

V is TRBV3-1 (or the pseudogene TRBV3-2) and J is TRBJ1-2; TRBD1 might be the D (5 bases). Germline CDR1 reads LGHDT; CDR2 reads YNNKEL (reference sequence). Trimming shortened V by 0 bases and J by 2 bases, and 10 bases separated the two germline ends. The CDR3 is 15 amino acids. The CDR3 spells CASSQDGGGNYGYTF. The CDR3 nucleotides read TGTGCCAGCAGCCAAGATGGCGGGGGAAACTATGGCTACACCTTC.

This chain joins TRBV3-1 (or the pseudogene TRBV3-2) and TRBJ2-5, with 14 bases lining up with TRBD2. The CDR3 consists of 19 residues. Trimming took 1 base from V and 0 from J; bases not matched to a gene: 7. The V gene's germline CDR1 is LGHDT and CDR2 YNNKEL (reference sequence). CDR3 protein: CASSQAGLAGGLDQETQYF. Written as DNA, the CDR3 is TGTGCCAGCAGCCAAGCAGGACTAGCGGGGGGACTTGACCAAGAGACCCAGTACTTC.

This clone was seen a single time. The rearrangement links TRBV2 to TRBJ1-2; 7 bases agree with TRBD1. The V and J ends lost 5 bases and 4 bases, in that order; junction bases with no gene match: 7. The CDR3 totals 14 residues. Germline V gene data show CDR1 as SNHLY and CDR2 as FYNNEI. CDR3 in DNA: TGTGCCAGCAGTCCCGTGCAGGGGGGCTATGGCTACACCTTC. Translated, it gives CASSPVQGGYGYTF.

The V call is TRBV6-5, the J call TRBJ1-4; maybe TRBD1 (6 bases). This CDR3 comprises 13 residues. CDR1 is MNHEY and CDR2 is SVGAGI in the germline V gene. V was cut by 6 bases and J by 8 bases, with 13 bases left in between. The CDR3 is CASSFNREEKLFF. The CDR3 bases are TGTGCCAGCAGCTTCAACAGGGAGGAAAAACTGTTTTTT.

This rearrangement joins TRBV5-1 to TRBJ2-7; 14 positions match TRBD2. This CDR3 contains 14 residues. V gave up 4 bases and J gave up 10 bases; unmatched junction bases: 7. Germline CDR1 reads SGHRS; CDR2 reads YFSETQ. The CDR3 sequence: CASSEGLAGEFQYF. The CDR3 coding sequence is TGCGCCAGCAGCGAGGGACTAGCGGGAGAGTTTCAGTACTTC.

The chain employs TRBV5-1 and TRBJ2-5; TRBD1 is a possible D gene (6 bases). Trimming removed 4 bases from V and 5 bases from J, with 12 bases in between. Germline CDR1 is SGHRS and CDR2 is YFSETQ. The CDR3 runs to 13 residues. Here the CDR3 DNA reads TGCGCCAGCAGCCTAACAGGGAAGGAGACCCAGTACTTC. Residues: CASSLTGKETQYF.

The rearrangement joins TRBV9 to TRBJ2-5; TRBD1 agrees at 8 bases. Germline V gene sequence: CDR1 SGDLS, CDR2 YYNGEE. The J segment lost 5 bases and the V segment lost 1 base, leaving 1 base of the junction unmatched. The CDR3 length is 13 residues. CDR3 sequence reads: CASSVRQGETQYF. The DNA of the CDR3 is TGTGCCAGCAGCGTACGACAGGGGGAGACCCAGTACTTC.

This clone was detected a few times. The rearrangement joins TRBV2 to TRBJ2-5; 7 nucleotides match TRBD2. Looked up from germline, CDR1 is SNHLY and CDR2 is FYNNEI. V dropped 11 bases and J dropped 4; count of bases not matched to a gene: 10. The length of the CDR3 is 13 residues. The CDR3 loop reads CASEAGVRETQYF. The CDR3 DNA sequence: TGTGCCTCAGAGGCGGGAGTGCGAGAGACCCAGTACTTC.

The CDR3 DNA reads TGTGCCAGCGGAGTTTCAGGGTTGAACACTGAAGCTTTCTTT. This gives the protein CASGVSGLNTEAFF. The chain joins TRBV2 to TRBJ1-1; maybe TRBD1 (5 bases). Looked up from germline, CDR1 is SNHLY and CDR2 is FYNNEI. The CDR3 extends over 14 amino acids. The ends were cut back, 8 bases at V and 0 bases at J, with 13 bases in the middle.

The rearrangement uses TRBV7-2 and TRBJ2-1, with 11 positions matching TRBD2. CDR1 and CDR2 from the germline V gene are SGHTA and FQGNSA. V dropped 5 bases and J dropped 7; count of bases not matched to a gene: 7. The CDR3 extends over 15 amino acids. CDR3 DNA sequence: TGTGCCAGCAGCCCTTTGAGGACTAGCGGGAATGAGCAGTTCTTC. Its translation: CASSPLRTSGNEQFF. Complete variable domain (other parts from reference TRBV7-2 and TRBJ2-1): GAGVSQSPSNKVTEKGKDVELRCDPISGHTALYWYRQSLGQGLEFLIYFQGNSAPDKSGLPSDRFSAERTGGSVSTLTIQRTQQEDSAVYLCASSPLRTSGNEQFFGPGTRLTVL.

The rearrangement uses TRBV18 and TRBJ1-5; 8 nucleotides align to TRBD1. Germline trimming cut 4 bases from V and 4 bases from J; bases unmatched to any gene: 6. Germline V gene lookup returns CDR1 KGHSH and CDR2 LQKENI. The CDR3 totals 15 residues. CDR3 sequence (DNA): TGTGCCAGCTCACGCGGGACAGGAATAAATCAGCCCCAGCATTTT. It codes for CASSRGTGINQPQHF. Combining the CDR3 with reference TRBV18 and TRBJ1-5 gives the whole variable domain NAGVMQNPRHLVRRRGQEARLRCSPMKGHSHVYWYRQLPEEGLKFMVYLQKENIIDESGMPKERFSAEFPKEGPSILRIQQVVRGDSAAYFCASSRGTGINQPQHFGDGTRLSIL.

The chain joins TRBV3-1 (or the pseudogene TRBV3-2) to TRBJ2-2; D perhaps matches TRBD2 (6 bases). Trimming removed 5 bases at V and 5 bases at J, with 9 bases between. Germline CDR1 and CDR2: LGHDT and YNNKEL (reference sequence). This CDR3 spans 13 amino acids. The CDR3 here is CASSTRETGELFF. CDR3 coding DNA: TGTGCCAGCAGCACCCGGGAGACCGGGGAGCTGTTTTTT.

J is TRBJ2-2 and V is TRBV5-4; 9 positions match TRBD1. The CDR3 is 15 residues long. Germline assignment: CDR1 SGHNT and CDR2 YYREEE (reference sequence). The junction had 5 bases not matched to a gene; V was cut back by 5 bases and J by 3 bases. The CDR3 bases are TGTGCCAGCAGAACAGGGGGCTTAGACACCGGGGAGCTGTTTTTT. Protein sequence: CASRTGGLDTGELFF.

The gene calls are TRBV7-9 and TRBJ2-1; 8 nucleotides align to TRBD1. CDR3 length equals 15 residues. Germline lookup yields CDR1 SEHNR and CDR2 FQNEAQ (reference sequence). The trim removed 3 bases at V and 9 bases at J, leaving 10 bases unmatched. CDR3 protein: CASSFQGARVSEQFF. DNA for the CDR3: TGTGCCAGCAGCTTCCAGGGGGCGAGGGTCAGTGAGCAGTTCTTC.

The chain employs TRBV4-1 and TRBJ2-1; 14 bases match TRBD2. V lost 4 bases and J lost 10; bases outside the gene matches: 3. Looked up from germline, CDR1 is MGHRA and CDR2 is YSYEKL. The CDR3 has 14 amino acids. The CDR3 is CASSRTSGGYEQFF. The CDR3 coding sequence is TGCGCCAGCAGCCGGACTAGCGGGGGGTACGAGCAGTTCTTC.

As DNA, the CDR3 is TGTGCCAGCAGAACAGGGCGGTCTAATGAAAAACTGTTTTTT. Protein sequence: CASRTGRSNEKLFF. The rearrangement joins TRBV2 to TRBJ1-4, with D tentatively TRBD1 (6 bases). This CDR3 comprises 14 residues. Germline V gene lookup returns CDR1 SNHLY and CDR2 FYNNEI. V was clipped by 6 bases and J by 3 bases, with 11 bases between them.